This TCR beta chain was identified in a study of beta chain features in type 1 diabetes. Study results and limitations: Among patients, naive, central memory and Treg TCRB repertoires appeared more similar than among healthy donors. Researchers cautioned that cDNA sequencing could over-represent cells with high TCR expression.

Sequencing targeted expressed TCRB transcripts, as all isolated RNA had been reverse transcribed. Assay used: immunoSEQ multiplex PCR; TCRdb lists only in-frame clones, some missing. The top ten hold more than 0.015% of the sample, which has roughly 350,000 clones, 9.5% to 12% seen once. With 1 base removed from V and 1 base from J, the gap between germline ends came to 11 bases. Germline values: CDR1 SEHNR, CDR2 FQNEAQ (reference sequence). The CDR3 covers 15 residues. Concerning this clone: Its antigen is currently unknown.

Post-sort purity exceeded 95% for all sorted populations. The chain recombines TRBV7-9 with TRBJ2-7, with a possible D match to TRBD2 (5 bases). Sequenced input: naive CD4+ T cells from blood. This sequence was found in a woman aged 30 to 39 in good health. This CDR3 reads CASSLGGSLSYEQYF. The CDR3 region has the DNA TGTGCCAGCAGCTTAGGCGGGTCATTGTCCTACGAGCAGTACTTC.